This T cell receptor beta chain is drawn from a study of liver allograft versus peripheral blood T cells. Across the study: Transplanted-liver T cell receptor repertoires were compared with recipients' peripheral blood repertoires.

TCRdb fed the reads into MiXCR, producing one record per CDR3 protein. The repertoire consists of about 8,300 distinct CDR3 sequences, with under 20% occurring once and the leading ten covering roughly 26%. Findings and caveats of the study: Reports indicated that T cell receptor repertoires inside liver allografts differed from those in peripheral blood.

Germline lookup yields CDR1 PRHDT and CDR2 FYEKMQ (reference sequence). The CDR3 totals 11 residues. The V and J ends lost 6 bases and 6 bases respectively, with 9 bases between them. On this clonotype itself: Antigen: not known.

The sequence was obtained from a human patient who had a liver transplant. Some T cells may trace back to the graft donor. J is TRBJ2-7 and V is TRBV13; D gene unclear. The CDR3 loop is CASSLRSEQYF. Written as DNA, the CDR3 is TGTGCCAGCAGTTTAAGGTCCGAGCAGTACTTC.